This T cell receptor beta chain was documented in a study of T-cell memory formation after mild COVID-19. The CDR3 length is 13 residues. V shed 6 bases and J shed 4 bases, with 11 bases lying between them. Germline V lookup: CDR1 MNHEY, CDR2 SMNVEV (reference sequence). The table lists this clonotype with a few counts. TCRdb reanalysed the 5' RACE reads using MiXCR and keeps one entry per CDR3 protein. This repertoire shows hundreds of thousands of distinct CDR3 sequences, approximately 15% found once; its top ten account for roughly a fifth. This TCR was sampled from a man younger than 30 who had mild COVID-19 (a few samples of this study predate the infection). Cell type and time point are not known. The specimen was PBMCs or a T cell subset sorted from them (not recorded which). This rearrangement joins TRBV27 to TRBJ2-3; no reliable D call. This CDR3 reads CASRRNGPDTQYF. The CDR3 nucleotides read TGTGCCAGCAGACGGAACGGCCCAGATACGCAGTATTTT.